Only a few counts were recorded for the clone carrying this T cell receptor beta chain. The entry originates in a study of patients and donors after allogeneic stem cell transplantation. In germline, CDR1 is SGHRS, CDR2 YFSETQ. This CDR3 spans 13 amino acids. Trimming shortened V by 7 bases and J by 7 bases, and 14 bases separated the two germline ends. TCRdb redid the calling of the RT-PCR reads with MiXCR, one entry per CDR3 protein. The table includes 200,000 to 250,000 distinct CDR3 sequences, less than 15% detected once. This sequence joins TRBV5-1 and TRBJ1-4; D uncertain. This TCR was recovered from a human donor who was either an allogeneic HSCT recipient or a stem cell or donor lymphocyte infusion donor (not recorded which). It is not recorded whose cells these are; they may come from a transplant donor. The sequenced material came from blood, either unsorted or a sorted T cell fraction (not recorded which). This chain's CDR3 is CASGQSIGEKLFF. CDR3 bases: TGCGCCAGCGGTCAGAGTATAGGTGAAAAACTGTTTTTT.